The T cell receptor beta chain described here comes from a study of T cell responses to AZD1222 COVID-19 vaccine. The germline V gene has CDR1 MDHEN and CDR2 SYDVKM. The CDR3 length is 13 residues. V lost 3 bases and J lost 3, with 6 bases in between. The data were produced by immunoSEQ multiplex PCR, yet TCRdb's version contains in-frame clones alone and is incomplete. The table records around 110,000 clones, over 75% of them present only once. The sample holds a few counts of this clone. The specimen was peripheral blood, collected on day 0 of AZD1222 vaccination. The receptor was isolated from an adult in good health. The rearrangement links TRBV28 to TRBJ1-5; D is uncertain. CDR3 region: CASSFYANQPQHF. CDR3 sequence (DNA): TGTGCCAGCAGTTTTTACGCCAATCAGCCCCAGCATTTT.